The 26 T cell receptor beta chains reported below all come from one sample, sequenced in a study of vaccination effects on CD4 cells after COVID-19. With more than 9 days of culture completed, CD4+ T cells were isolated. Assay used: immunoSEQ multiplex PCR; TCRdb lists only in-frame clones, some missing. Among about 58,000 clones listed, 60% to 85% were seen once. Which antigens these TCRs recognize remains unknown. The source was CD4+ T cells from PBMCs cultured without peptide, collected before COVID-19 vaccination. These receptors came from a human donor who received a COVID-19 vaccine.

The rearrangement uses TRBV7-2 and TRBJ2-6, with 8 bases matching TRBD1. Germline V gene sequence: CDR1 SGHTA, CDR2 FQGNSA. CDR3 size: 12 residues. CDR3 sequence: CGDRSGANVLTF. CDR3 DNA sequence: TGTGGGGACAGGTCAGGGGCCAACGTCCTGACTTTC.

The V gene is TRBV12-3 or TRBV12-4, the J gene TRBJ1-5; D is unresolved. V dropped 6 bases and J dropped 4 bases, with 10 bases sitting between them. This CDR3 comprises 13 residues. Written as DNA, the CDR3 is TGTGCCAGCAGCTCGGTAGGAAATCAGCCCCAGCATTTT. Translating it yields CASSSVGNQPQHF.

J is TRBJ1-2 and V is TRBV12-3 or TRBV12-4; D gene unclear. The ends were cut back, 1 base at V and 8 bases at J, with 2 bases in the middle. The CDR3 consists of 10 residues. Written as DNA, the CDR3 is TGTGCCAGCAGTTTAGGGGGCTACACCTTC. Translation gives CASSLGGYTF.

There are a few counts of this clone. V gene TRBV18 combines with J gene TRBJ2-1; 11 bases agree with TRBD2. The V segment lost 1 base and the J segment 8 bases; nucleotides outside the gene matches: 4. The CDR3 consists of 15 residues. CDR1 is KGHSH, CDR2 LQKENI, per germline. The CDR3 nucleotides are TGTGCCAGCTCACCACGTAGCGGGGGGGATTATGAGCAGTTCTTC. Amino acid sequence: CASSPRSGGDYEQFF.

A few counts support this clone. This chain joins TRBV2 and TRBJ1-2, with 8 nucleotides matching TRBD1. Germline CDR1 is SNHLY and CDR2 is FYNNEI. With 5 bases clipped from V and 8 bases from J, the junction kept 10 bases outside the gene matches. The CDR3 consists of 14 residues. The CDR3 coding sequence is TGTGCCAGCAGTTACCAGGGGGCAGTTGGGGGCTACACCTTC. Its translation: CASSYQGAVGGYTF.

CDR3 DNA: TGCGCCAGCAGCTCGCAGGGATCTGGAAACACCATATATTTT. This encodes CASSSQGSGNTIYF. The chain is built from TRBV5-1 and TRBJ1-3; D possibly corresponds to TRBD1 (5 bases). V shed 3 bases and J shed 1 base, with 8 bases lying between them. CDR1 SGHRS and CDR2 YFSETQ come from the germline V gene. This CDR3 has 14 amino acids.

The V and J genes are TRBV11-3 and TRBJ1-5; 8 bases agree with TRBD1. The CDR3 has 17 amino acids. Germline-derived CDR1 and CDR2 are SGHNT and YENEEA. J gave up 11 bases and V 1 base, and 16 bases lay outside the gene matches. CDR3 in DNA: TGTGCCAGCAGCTTAGGATGGTCGGGACAGGAACCGATGGCCCAGCATTTT. It is translated as CASSLGWSGQEPMAQHF.

The chain has TRBV28 and TRBJ2-2, with 11 positions matching TRBD2. The V segment lost 4 bases and the J segment 6 bases; nucleotides outside the gene matches: 7. CDR3 length equals 16 residues. Germline V gene data show CDR1 as MDHEN and CDR2 as SYDVKM. The CDR3 nucleotides are TGTGCCAGCAGTTCACTAGCGGGGGATTCACCCGGGGAGCTGTTTTTT. It is translated as CASSSLAGDSPGELFF.

The chain uses TRBV18 and TRBJ2-5; tentatively, D is TRBD1 (5 bases). Trimming stripped 2 bases from V and 5 bases from J, with 9 bases between. The CDR3 has 13 residues. The germline gives CDR1 KGHSH, CDR2 LQKENI. The CDR3 DNA sequence: TGTGCCAGCTCACCAACAGGTCGGGAGACCCAGTACTTC. Protein: CASSPTGRETQYF.

The chain employs TRBV4-2 and TRBJ1-2, with D tentatively TRBD1 (6 bases). Germline lookup yields CDR1 LGHNA and CDR2 YNFKEQ. V gave up 0 bases and J gave up 5 bases, with 13 bases separating them. The CDR3 extends over 15 amino acids. Here the CDR3 DNA reads TGTGCCAGCAGCCAAGAACCAGGACAGTATTATGGCTACACCTTC. Its protein product is CASSQEPGQYYGYTF.

The chain is built from TRBV21-1 and TRBJ2-7. TRBV21-1 is annotated as a pseudogene. The CDR3 runs 13 residues. The DNA for the CDR3 is TGTGCCAGCGAGGGGAACTCCGGCTACGAGCAGTACGTC. It is translated as CASEGNSGYEQYV.

The rearrangement uses TRBV2 and TRBJ2-7, with 9 bases fitting TRBD1. Trimming took 4 bases from V and 6 from J; bases not matched to a gene: 7. The CDR3 has 14 residues. In germline, CDR1 is SNHLY, CDR2 FYNNEI. The CDR3 DNA reads as TGTGCCAGCAGTGCAGGACAGGGGATAGGCGAGCAGTACGTC. Translation gives CASSAGQGIGEQYV.

The chain has TRBV11-2 and TRBJ2-1, with D perhaps given as TRBD1 or TRBD2 (6 bases each). V was cut by 9 bases and J by 7 bases, with 19 bases left in between. The germline CDR1 and CDR2 sequences are SGHAT and FQNNGV. This CDR3 is 14 amino acids long. CDR3 region: CASSLTPGANEQFF. CDR3 coding DNA: TGTGCCAGTAGCCTTACTCCGGGGGCGAATGAGCAGTTCTTC.

The rearrangement uses TRBV5-1 and TRBJ2-1; D is perhaps TRBD1 (5 bases). Germline assignment: CDR1 SGHRS and CDR2 YFSETQ. CDR3 size: 16 residues. The V and J ends lost 4 bases and 8 bases respectively, with 22 bases between them. CDR3 nucleotide sequence: TGCGCCAGCAGCCCGGGCCAGGGTTGGCTCAGCTATGAGCAGTTCTTC. The encoded protein is CASSPGQGWLSYEQFF.

This clone was found once. This rearrangement joins TRBV19 to TRBJ2-1; 10 bases are shared with TRBD1. The length of the CDR3 is 15 residues. CDR1 is LNHDA, CDR2 SQIVND, per germline (reference sequence). Trimming at V came to 2 bases and at J to 7 bases, leaving 5 bases not matched to a gene. In DNA, the CDR3 is TGTGCCAGTAGTATAAGGGGACAGGGGCGGAATGAGCAGTTCTTC. This encodes CASSIRGQGRNEQFF.

The V call is TRBV30, the J call TRBJ1-1; D possibly corresponds to TRBD1 (5 bases). The length of the CDR3 is 14 residues. CDR1 GTSNPN and CDR2 SVGIG come from the germline V gene (reference sequence). V gave up 2 bases and J gave up 3 bases, with 13 bases separating them. The CDR3 sequence is CAWSLLRGDTEAFF. The CDR3 DNA reads as TGTGCCTGGAGTCTTTTACGAGGGGACACTGAAGCTTTCTTT.

V gene TRBV7-8 combines with J gene TRBJ1-1, with D uncertain. CDR1 and CDR2 (germline): SGHVS, FQNEAQ. Between the trimmed V and J ends, which lost 1 base and 3 bases, there was a span of 9 bases. The CDR3 spans 14 residues. For the CDR3, the DNA is TGTGCCAGCAGCTTAGAGGGCAGTTACACTGAAGCTTTCTTT. Encoded protein: CASSLEGSYTEAFF.

The rearrangement uses TRBV6-2 or TRBV6-3 and TRBJ2-1, with 10 bases matching TRBD2. Germline trimming cut 4 bases from V and 8 bases from J; bases unmatched to any gene: 8. Germline V gene data show CDR1 as MNHEY and CDR2 as SVGEGT. This CDR3 region has 15 residues. The CDR3 here is CASSFLAGARDEQFF. The DNA for the CDR3 is TGTGCCAGCAGTTTTCTAGCGGGGGCCCGGGATGAGCAGTTCTTC.

This clone showed up just a few times. The chain has TRBV19 and TRBJ1-2; 12 bases agree with TRBD1. Germline V gene data show CDR1 as LNHDA and CDR2 as SQIVND (reference sequence). The CDR3 covers 14 residues. With 3 bases clipped from V and 4 bases from J, the junction kept 0 bases outside the gene matches. DNA for the CDR3: TGTGCCAGTAGTATGGGACAGGGGGCCTATGGCTACACCTTC. Translation: CASSMGQGAYGYTF.

The chain uses TRBV7-2 and TRBJ1-5; D ambiguous. The V and J ends lost 1 base and 9 bases respectively, with 16 bases between them. Germline loops: CDR1 SGHTA, CDR2 FQGNSA. CDR3 size: 15 residues. The CDR3 protein is CASSLGEGTMMPQHF. The CDR3, as DNA: TGTGCCAGCAGCTTAGGGGAGGGCACCATGATGCCCCAGCATTTT.

CDR3 nucleotide sequence: TGTGCCTGGAGTGTAAAAGGGACCCAAGAGACCCAGTACTTC. It specifies CAWSVKGTQETQYF. The V and J genes are TRBV30 and TRBJ2-5, with D perhaps being TRBD1 or TRBD2 (5 bases each). The V gene lost 0 bases and the J gene lost 1 base, with 9 bases spanning the gap. Germline CDR1 GTSNPN, CDR2 SVGIG (reference sequence). CDR3 size: 14 residues. The full variable domain, completed using reference TRBV30 and TRBJ2-5, is SQTIHQWPATLVQPVGSPLSLECTVEGTSNPNLYWYRQAAGRGLQLLFYSVGIGQISSEVPQNLSASRPQDRQFILSSKKLLLSDSGFYLCAWSVKGTQETQYFGPGTRLLVL.

The chain couples TRBV5-6 to TRBJ2-3; possible D gene TRBD1, 5 bases. Trimming shortened V by 0 bases and J by 2 bases, and 7 bases separated the two germline ends. The V gene's germline CDR1 is SGHDT and CDR2 YYEEEE. The CDR3 is 14 amino acids. This CDR3 reads CASSLVGATDTQYF. The CDR3 nucleotides are TGTGCCAGCAGCTTGGTAGGGGCCACAGATACGCAGTATTTT.

Written as DNA, the CDR3 is TGCGCCAGCAGCCGAGATGGGACGTCTGGAAACACCATATATTTT. It translates to CASSRDGTSGNTIYF. The rearrangement uses TRBV10-2 and TRBJ1-3, with TRBD1 as a possible D gene (5 bases). Looked up from germline, CDR1 is WSHSY and CDR2 is SAAADI. The CDR3 is 15 residues long. V was trimmed by 6 bases and J by 1 base, leaving 13 bases between them.

V usage is TRBV7-9 and J usage is TRBJ2-3; 12 nucleotides line up with TRBD1. V lost 6 bases to trimming and J lost 6 bases; unmatched junction nucleotides: 13. The germline CDR1 and CDR2 sequences are SEHNR and FQNEAQ (reference sequence). The CDR3 consists of 17 residues. In nucleotides, the CDR3 is TGTGCCAGCAGTTATGGAACCGGGACAGGGGGCATCGATACGCAGTATTTT. Protein product: CASSYGTGTGGIDTQYF.

The rearrangement links TRBV5-1 to TRBJ2-2; a weak D match, TRBD1 (6 bases). This CDR3 spans 16 amino acids. Germline CDR1 SGHRS, CDR2 YFSETQ. With 0 bases removed from V and 4 bases from J, the gap between germline ends came to 13 bases. The CDR3 region is CASSLVAGVSTGELFF. CDR3 bases: TGCGCCAGCAGCTTGGTGGCAGGGGTGAGCACCGGGGAGCTGTTTTTT.

The sample holds a few counts of this clone. The chain carries TRBV4-1 and TRBJ1-2; D not resolved. Germline V gene data show CDR1 as MGHRA and CDR2 as YSYEKL. The CDR3 is 15 amino acids. The germline V and J ends were trimmed by 2 bases and 7 bases, with 17 bases remaining between them. DNA for the CDR3: TGCGCCAGCAGCCAACCCCCTCCCGATCTGCGTGGCTACACCTTC. Amino acids: CASSQPPPDLRGYTF.